One sample yielded the 31 T cell receptor beta chains listed below, sequenced in a study of T cells in Graves' hyperthyroidism and ophthalmopathy. From RNA transcripts, TCR beta CDR3 regions were amplified. First-round RT-PCR with HTBI primers amplified the TCR CDR3 region. TCRdb reprocessed the multiplex PCR reads via MiXCR and lists one record per CDR3 protein. The repertoire holds roughly 580,000 distinct CDR3 sequences, with about 43% as singletons. The sequenced sample was peripheral blood or thyroid tissue (not recorded which). These receptors all come from a woman aged 18-30 years with Graves' hyperthyroidism.

The J gene is TRBJ2-5, the V gene TRBV7-2; D is undetermined. V was trimmed by 7 bases and J by 0 bases, leaving 9 bases between them. The CDR3 runs to 13 residues. CDR1 is SGHTA, CDR2 FQGNSA, per germline. CDR3: CASTDKYQETQYF. Written as DNA, the CDR3 is TGTGCCAGCACCGACAAGTACCAAGAGACCCAGTACTTC.

This chain connects TRBV7-9 to TRBJ1-2; no reliable D call. V shed 1 base and J shed 8 bases, with 14 bases lying between them. This CDR3 region has 14 residues. CDR1 SEHNR and CDR2 FQNEAQ come from the germline V gene (reference sequence). This chain's CDR3 is CASSLEKGHWGYTF. CDR3 sequence (DNA): TGTGCCAGCAGCTTAGAAAAGGGCCACTGGGGCTACACCTTC.

Turning to this clonotype: A read error may account for a junction end that differs from germline. The chain uses TRBV6-5 and TRBJ2-7; D is unresolved. Per the germline V gene, CDR1 is MNHEY and CDR2 is SVGAGI. The CDR3 loop spans 11 amino acids. CDR3 coding DNA: TGTGTCAGCTCGTTCGAGAGTGAGCAGTACTTC. Encoded protein: CVSSFESEQYF.

The chain has TRBV15 and TRBJ2-3; 9 bases are a match to TRBD1. This CDR3 contains 14 residues. Germline V gene sequence: CDR1 LNHNV, CDR2 YYDKDF (reference sequence). V lost 3 bases and J lost 4; bases outside the gene matches: 2. The CDR3 protein is CATSRWDRADTQYF. DNA of the CDR3: TGTGCCACCAGCAGGTGGGACAGGGCAGATACGCAGTATTTT.

J is TRBJ2-7 and V is TRBV20-1; D not resolved. CDR1 and CDR2 (germline): DFQATT, SNEGSKA (reference sequence). V was shortened by 6 bases and J by 2 bases, with 14 bases between the two germline ends. There are 13 residues in the CDR3. The CDR3 nucleotides read TGCAGTGCCACAGCGCGAAGCCCCTACGAGCAGTACTTC. Translated: CSATARSPYEQYF.

The V and J genes are TRBV25-1 and TRBJ1-1, with 7 bases matching TRBD1. The length of the CDR3 is 13 residues. V gave up 11 bases and J gave up 4 bases; unmatched junction bases: 10. Germline CDR1 is MGHDK and CDR2 is SYGVNS. The CDR3: CAWTRTGGTEAFF. DNA for the CDR3: TGTGCCTGGACCCGGACAGGAGGCACTGAAGCTTTCTTT.

This clonotype came up a few times. The chain has TRBV9 and TRBJ1-2; maybe TRBD1 (5 bases). Germline CDR1 is SGDLS and CDR2 is YYNGEE. This CDR3 has 13 residues. Trimming cost V 3 bases and J 7 bases, with 13 bases left between them. The CDR3 DNA sequence: TGTGCCAGCAGCGCCTCGGGGGGGGGTGGCTACACCTTC. It encodes CASSASGGGGYTF. The whole variable domain, filled in from reference TRBV9 and TRBJ1-2, reads DSGVTQTPKHLITATGQRVTLRCSPRSGDLSVYWYQQSLDQGLQFLIQYYNGEERAKGNILERFSAQQFPDLHSELNLSSLELGDSALYFCASSASGGGGYTFGSGTRLTVV.

This chain joins TRBV24-1 and TRBJ2-2; the D call may be TRBD1 or TRBD2 (6 bases each). Trimming took off 4 bases at V and 0 bases at J, with 11 bases between the two ends. The CDR3 sequence is 16 residues long. Germline CDR1 reads KGHDR; CDR2 reads SFDVKD. CDR3 in amino acids: CATSEWGAANTGELFF. As DNA, the CDR3 is TGTGCCACCAGTGAGTGGGGGGCTGCGAACACCGGGGAGCTGTTTTTT.

This clonotype was detected many times. The chain is built from TRBV10-3 and TRBJ2-7; 13 bases line up with TRBD2. The germline CDR1 and CDR2 sequences are ENHRY and SYGVKD. With V trimmed by 2 bases and J by 1 base, 5 bases remained unmatched. CDR3 size: 17 residues. CDR3 bases: TGTGCCATCAGTGAGCGGACTAGCGGGAGAAGGTCCTACGAGCAGTACTTC. This encodes CAISERTSGRRSYEQYF.

This chain connects TRBV12-3 or TRBV12-4 to TRBJ2-7, with 9 bases matching TRBD1. The V segment lost 5 bases and the J segment 6 bases; nucleotides outside the gene matches: 5. There are 13 residues in the CDR3. The chain's CDR3 is CASSPAGQGEQYF. CDR3 coding DNA: TGTGCCAGCAGTCCCGCGGGACAGGGCGAGCAGTACTTC.

The table lists this clonotype with many counts. This chain joins TRBV27 and TRBJ1-4; possible D gene TRBD1, 5 bases. Germline V CDR1 and CDR2: MNHEY, SMNVEV (reference sequence). V shed 3 bases and J shed 1 base, with 6 bases lying between them. The CDR3 has 14 amino acids. The CDR3 DNA reads TGTGCCAGCAGTTTTCAGGGAACTAATGAAAAACTGTTTTTT. This sequence encodes CASSFQGTNEKLFF.

This chain connects TRBV19 to TRBJ1-6, with 8 bases lining up with TRBD1. V dropped 3 bases and J dropped 5; count of bases not matched to a gene: 0. CDR3 length: 14 amino acids. Germline V CDR1 and CDR2: LNHDA, SQIVND (reference sequence). For the CDR3, the DNA is TGTGCCAGTAGTATGACAGGGGATAATTCACCCCTCCACTTT. It translates to CASSMTGDNSPLHF. Full variable domain (rest looked up from reference TRBV19 and TRBJ1-6): DGGITQSPKYLFRKEGQNVTLSCEQNLNHDAMYWYRQDPGQGLRLIYYSQIVNDFQKGDIAEGYSVSREKKESFPLTVTSAQKNPTAFYLCASSMTGDNSPLHFGNGTRLTVT.

The sample holds many counts of this clonotype. The chain is built from TRBV2 and TRBJ1-5; D gene unclear. V lost 6 bases and J 3 bases, leaving 9 bases between the germline ends. Germline values: CDR1 SNHLY, CDR2 FYNNEI. This CDR3 has 13 residues. CDR3 nucleotides: TGTGCCAGCAGGCAGAACTCCAATCAGCCCCAGCATTTT. It encodes CASRQNSNQPQHF.

The chain employs TRBV20-1 and TRBJ1-1, with 7 bases fitting TRBD1. CDR3 size: 14 residues. Trimming at V came to 6 bases and at J to 4 bases, leaving 11 bases not matched to a gene. The germline CDR1 and CDR2 sequences are DFQATT and SNEGSKA (reference sequence). Written as DNA, the CDR3 is TGCAGTGCCTATGAACAGGGGTCGGGCACTGAAGCTTTCTTT. It specifies CSAYEQGSGTEAFF.

Details on this clonotype: Given a much more abundant clone one base away, this may be a read error. V usage is TRBV10-3 and J usage is TRBJ1-3; unclear D gene. The CDR3 contains 16 residues. From germline, CDR1 is ENHRY and CDR2 SYGVKD. The CDR3 loop is CAISESRITSGNTTYF. Here the CDR3 DNA reads TGTGCCATCAGTGAGTCGAGGATTACCTCTGGAAACACCACATATTTT.

This clonotype was observed many times. V gene TRBV29-1 combines with J gene TRBJ1-1; TRBD1 agrees at 8 bases. Losses at the gene ends were 3 bases for V and 3 bases for J; bases not matched to a gene: 3. This CDR3 has 13 amino acids. The germline V gene has CDR1 SQVTM and CDR2 ANQGSEA. The CDR3 sequence: CSVEGGQDTEAFF. In nucleotides, the CDR3 is TGCAGCGTTGAGGGGGGACAGGACACTGAAGCTTTCTTT.

The rearrangement links TRBV20-1 to TRBJ2-5; D is possibly TRBD1 (6 bases). Germline-derived CDR1 and CDR2 are DFQATT and SNEGSKA (reference sequence). Trimming cost V 4 bases and J 2 bases, with 14 bases left between them. The CDR3 is made up of 14 amino acids. CDR3 nucleotides: TGCAGTGCTATGTCGGGACACAATCAAGAGACCCAGTACTTC. As protein: CSAMSGHNQETQYF.

The chain carries TRBV10-3 and TRBJ2-6; D unclear. Germline V gene sequence: CDR1 ENHRY, CDR2 SYGVKD. The ends were cut back, 2 bases at V and 11 bases at J, with 7 bases in the middle. CDR3 length: 12 amino acids. As DNA, the CDR3 is TGTGCCATCAGTGAGCAAGACTACGTCCTGACTTTC. Its protein is CAISEQDYVLTF.

In the case of this clonotype: Germline and junction disagree at one end, which may indicate a read error. The chain combines TRBV5-5 with TRBJ2-5, with a tentative D call TRBD2 (6 bases). The CDR3 consists of 10 residues. Germline V gives CDR1 SGHKS, CDR2 YYEKEE (reference sequence). The CDR3, as DNA: TGCGCCAGCAGCTGGGGGGCCCAGTACTTC. Amino acids: CASSWGAQYF.

The rearrangement links TRBV29-1 to TRBJ2-7; D might be TRBD1 or TRBD2, each matching 7 bases. The V gene lost 7 bases and the J gene lost 3 bases, with 16 bases spanning the gap. The germline V gene has CDR1 SQVTM and CDR2 ANQGSEA. The CDR3 is 13 amino acids. The CDR3 sequence is CSGYRGGVYEQYF. The CDR3 DNA is TGCAGCGGATACAGGGGAGGGGTCTACGAGCAGTACTTC.

The chain has TRBV29-1 and TRBJ2-5, with 8 bases matching TRBD1. Germline CDR1 SQVTM, CDR2 ANQGSEA. CDR3 length equals 14 residues. V lost 3 bases, J lost 5 bases, and 8 bases stayed unmatched. Here the CDR3 reads CSVDLTGDGETQYF. Here the CDR3 DNA reads TGCAGCGTTGACCTGACAGGGGATGGGGAGACCCAGTACTTC.

CDR3 region: CASSLGGLQYF. The CDR3 nucleotides read TGTGCCAGCAGCTTAGGTGGACTGCAGTACTTC. The chain uses TRBV7-9 and TRBJ2-7, with D maybe TRBD2 (5 bases). V lost 1 base and J lost 9, with 7 bases in between. Looked up from germline, CDR1 is SEHNR and CDR2 is FQNEAQ (reference sequence). The CDR3 covers 11 residues.

This clonotype showed up many times. The V call is TRBV29-1, the J call TRBJ1-2, with a tentative D call TRBD1 (5 bases). The CDR3 sequence is 13 residues long. Germline CDR1 is SQVTM and CDR2 is ANQGSEA. Trimming stripped 3 bases from V and 4 bases from J, with 12 bases between. The CDR3 region has the DNA TGCAGCGTTGACGGGACGGCAATCTATGGCTACACCTTC. Translated, it gives CSVDGTAIYGYTF.

This clonotype was observed a few times. The V gene is TRBV29-1, the J gene TRBJ2-7; 10 bases align to TRBD1. This CDR3 has 15 residues. V dropped 7 bases and J dropped 4; count of bases not matched to a gene: 13. CDR1 and CDR2 from the germline V gene are SQVTM and ANQGSEA. The CDR3 region has the DNA TGCAGCGCCATAAGGGGGGACAGGGGATTTTACGAGCAGTACTTC. The encoded protein is CSAIRGDRGFYEQYF.

The chain joins TRBV10-3 to TRBJ1-1; 10 bases line up with TRBD1. This CDR3 has 14 amino acids. CDR1 ENHRY and CDR2 SYGVKD come from the germline V gene. V shed 10 bases, J shed 11 bases, and the junction held 16 bases outside the gene matches. This CDR3 is CATRVNRDRGRAFF. The CDR3, as DNA: TGTGCCACCAGAGTCAACCGGGACAGGGGCCGGGCTTTCTTT.

Points on this clonotype: Because the CDR3 is missing its conserved closing phenylalanine or tryptophan, this is likely a read error. The CDR3 region has the DNA TGCGCCAGCAGCGTAGGCGATCGCAGAGTTTACGAGCAGTACCTC. This translates into CASSVGDRRVYEQYL. The chain uses TRBV10-2 and TRBJ2-7; D uncertain. CDR3 length: 15 residues. Germline lookup yields CDR1 WSHSY and CDR2 SAAADI. V lost 6 bases, J lost 4 bases, and 19 bases lay in between.

Turning to this clonotype: A much more abundant neighbour one base away suggests this may be a read error. This sequence joins TRBV7-3 and TRBJ2-7; D is ambiguous. Germline values: CDR1 SGHTA, CDR2 FQGTGA. V was shortened by 2 bases and J by 2 bases, with 13 bases between the two germline ends. CDR3 length equals 15 residues. As DNA, the CDR3 is TGTGCCAGCAGCTTAGACGACGGTGAGGCCTACGAGCAGTACTTC. Translation gives CASSLDDGEAYEQYF.

This clonotype has a single count. The chain couples TRBV9 to TRBJ2-7; TRBD2 might be the D (6 bases). The DNA end is more similar to TRBJ2-1, so the J call may be wrong. The CDR3 totals 14 residues. The germline gives CDR1 SGDLS, CDR2 YYNGEE. The DNA of the CDR3 is TGTGCCAGCAGCCCGGGACTGGGTAGCAATGAGCAGTTCTTC. This encodes CASSPGLGSNEQFF.

The J gene is TRBJ1-1, the V gene TRBV19; D is uncertain. Trimming shortened V by 6 bases and J by 4 bases, and 15 bases separated the two germline ends. Per germline, CDR1 LNHDA and CDR2 SQIVND (reference sequence). The CDR3 has 14 amino acids. DNA for the CDR3: TGTGCCAGTAGCAAACCGGGCCGCAGCACTGAAGCTTTCTTT. Its translation is CASSKPGRSTEAFF.

This clonotype was seen repeatedly, ten times or more. This sequence joins TRBV2 and TRBJ2-5, with a possible D match to TRBD1 (5 bases). V lost 8 bases and J 5 bases, leaving 9 bases between the germline ends. From germline, CDR1 is SNHLY and CDR2 FYNNEI. This CDR3 has 11 amino acids. CDR3 in amino acids: CASRQTETQYF. CDR3 in DNA: TGTGCCAGCCGACAGACGGAGACCCAGTACTTC. Full variable domain (remainder filled in from reference TRBV2 and TRBJ2-5): EPEVTQTPSHQVTQMGQEVILRCVPISNHLYFYWYRQILGQKVEFLVSFYNNEISEKSEIFDDQFSVERPDGSNFTLKIRSTKLEDSAMYFCASRQTETQYFGPGTRLLVL.

The chain combines TRBV15 with TRBJ2-5; TRBD2 might be the D (6 bases). V lost 3 bases to trimming and J lost 5 bases, with 10 bases between them. The germline V gene has CDR1 LNHNV and CDR2 YYDKDF (reference sequence). The CDR3 is 13 residues long. CDR3 sequence reads: CATSSLAGETQYF. The CDR3 DNA sequence: TGTGCCACCAGCAGCTTGGCGGGGGAGACCCAGTACTTC.